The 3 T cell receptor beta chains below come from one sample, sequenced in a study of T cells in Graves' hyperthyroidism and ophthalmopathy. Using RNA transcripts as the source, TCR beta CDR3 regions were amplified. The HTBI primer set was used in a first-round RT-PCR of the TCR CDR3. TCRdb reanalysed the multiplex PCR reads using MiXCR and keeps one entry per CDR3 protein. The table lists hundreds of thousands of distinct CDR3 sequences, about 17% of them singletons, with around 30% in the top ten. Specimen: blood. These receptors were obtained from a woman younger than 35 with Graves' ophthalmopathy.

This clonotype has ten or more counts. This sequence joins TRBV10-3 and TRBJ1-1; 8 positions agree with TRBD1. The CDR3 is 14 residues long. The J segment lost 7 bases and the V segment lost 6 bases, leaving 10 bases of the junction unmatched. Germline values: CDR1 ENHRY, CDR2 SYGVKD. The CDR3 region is CAISAGGVSGEAFF. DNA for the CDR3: TGTGCCATCAGCGCAGGGGGCGTATCAGGTGAAGCTTTCTTT.

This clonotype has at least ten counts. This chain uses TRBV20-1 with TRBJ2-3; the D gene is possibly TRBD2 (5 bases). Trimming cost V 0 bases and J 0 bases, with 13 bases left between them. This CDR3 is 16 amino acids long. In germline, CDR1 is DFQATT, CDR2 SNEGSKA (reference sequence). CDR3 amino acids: CSARDLLRGSTDTQYF. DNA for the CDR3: TGCAGTGCTAGAGATTTGTTACGGGGAAGCACAGATACGCAGTATTTT.

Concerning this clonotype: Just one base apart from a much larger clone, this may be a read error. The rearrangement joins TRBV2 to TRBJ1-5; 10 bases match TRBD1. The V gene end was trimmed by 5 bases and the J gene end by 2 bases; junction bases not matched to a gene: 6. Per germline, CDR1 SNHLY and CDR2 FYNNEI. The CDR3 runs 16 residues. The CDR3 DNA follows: TGTGCCAGCAGTCCTTGGGACAGGGGAGGCAATCAGCCCCAGCATTTT. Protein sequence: CASSPWDRGGNQPQHF.